The 16 T cell receptor beta chains below were found in one sample sequenced in a study of T cells in localized non-small cell lung cancer. TCRdb keeps only in-frame clones here, not all; method: immunoSEQ multiplex PCR. The data contain about 28,000 clones, about four fifths of them singletons. The material was peripheral blood mononuclear cells, obtained before any cancer treatment. Every receptor here comes from a man between 40 and 70 years old with stage III lung adenocarcinoma.

This chain joins TRBV10-3 and TRBJ1-3; 7 positions match TRBD1. The J segment lost 4 bases and the V segment lost 7 bases, leaving 7 bases of the junction unmatched. The CDR3 is 14 residues long. The germline CDR1 and CDR2 sequences are ENHRY and SYGVKD. In DNA, the CDR3 is TGTGCCATCACCAACACAGGGGTCGGAAACACCATATATTTT. Translation: CAITNTGVGNTIYF.

The rearrangement joins TRBV7-8 to TRBJ1-2; D ambiguous. The V end lost 3 bases, the J end lost 8 bases, and 19 bases lay between the germline ends. The germline V gene encodes CDR1 SGHVS and CDR2 FQNEAQ. The CDR3 is made up of 15 amino acids. DNA of the CDR3: TGTGCCAGCAGCTTTTGGGGTTTGGACTGGGCGGGCTACACCTTC. Translating gives CASSFWGLDWAGYTF.

The V gene is TRBV4-2, the J gene TRBJ1-6; no reliable D call. Trimming removed 0 bases from V and 19 bases from J, with 13 bases in between. This CDR3 contains 12 residues. CDR1 is LGHNA, CDR2 YNFKEQ, per germline. CDR3 DNA: TGTGCCAGCAGCCAAGATCATACGGCAAGACACTTT. Encoded protein: CASSQDHTARHF.

CDR3 in DNA: TGTGCCAGCAGTCGCGGGACAGGATTCGGCGAGCAGTACTTC. This gives the protein CASSRGTGFGEQYF. The chain carries TRBV6-5 and TRBJ2-7, with TRBD1 matching over 8 bases. The CDR3 has 14 residues. CDR1 and CDR2 (germline): MNHEY, SVGAGI. V lost 5 bases and J lost 6; bases outside the gene matches: 9.

This rearrangement joins TRBV20-1 to TRBJ1-6, with D tentatively TRBD1 (6 bases). The CDR3 is 11 amino acids. CDR1 is DFQATT, CDR2 SNEGSKA, per germline (reference sequence). V lost 6 bases, J lost 13 bases, and 13 bases lay in between. The CDR3: CSARGQGPLHF. The CDR3 DNA reads as TGCAGTGCCCGGGGGCAGGGCCCCCTCCACTTT.

The chain has TRBV28 and TRBJ1-3, with D hard to call. Trimming removed 10 bases from V and 3 bases from J, with 10 bases in between. This CDR3 has 12 residues. Germline V gives CDR1 MDHEN, CDR2 SYDVKM. CDR3 loop: CATLGDGNTIYF. The CDR3, as DNA: TGTGCCACCCTTGGGGATGGAAACACCATATATTTT. The variable domain in full, with the rest retrieved from reference TRBV28 and TRBJ1-3, is DVKVTQSSRYLVKRTGEKVFLECVQDMDHENMFWYRQDPGLGLRLIYFSYDVKMKEKGDIPEGYSVSREKKERFSLILESASTNQTSMYLCATLGDGNTIYFGEGSWLTVV.

The genes are TRBV7-2 and TRBJ2-1, with a weak D call TRBD1 (5 bases). Between the trimmed V and J ends, which lost 5 bases and 12 bases, there was a span of 14 bases. CDR1 and CDR2 from the germline V gene are SGHTA and FQGNSA. This CDR3 is 12 amino acids long. The CDR3: CASSREWGLQFF. As DNA, the CDR3 is TGTGCCAGCAGCCGAGAATGGGGCCTGCAGTTCTTC.

The rearrangement joins TRBV27 to TRBJ2-4; 8 positions agree with TRBD1. The CDR3 runs 15 residues. V lost 6 bases, J lost 4 bases, and 8 bases stayed unmatched. The germline gives CDR1 MNHEY, CDR2 SMNVEV (reference sequence). The CDR3 region has the DNA TGTGCCAGCAGGGCCGGACAGGGTCGGAAAAACATTCAGTACTTC. This gives the protein CASRAGQGRKNIQYF.

The chain combines TRBV6-4 with TRBJ1-1; D gene uncertain. The CDR3 has 14 amino acids. Trimming cost V 8 bases and J 1 base, with 14 bases left between them. Germline lookup yields CDR1 MRHNA and CDR2 SNTAGT. The CDR3 DNA reads TGTGCCAGCGCCCGTTCGGCCGCGAACACTGAAGCTTTCTTT. Encoded protein: CASARSAANTEAFF.

The chain is built from TRBV4-1 and TRBJ2-5; tentative D call: TRBD1 (5 bases). Trimming took off 0 bases at V and 5 bases at J, with 13 bases between the two ends. This CDR3 contains 15 residues. Germline V gene lookup returns CDR1 MGHRA and CDR2 YSYEKL. The CDR3 region has the DNA TGCGCCAGCAGCCAAGATGGTGCAGGGCTTGAGACCCAGTACTTC. It encodes CASSQDGAGLETQYF.

The rearrangement joins TRBV7-9 to TRBJ2-7, with 13 bases matching TRBD2. The V gene end was trimmed by 1 base and the J gene end by 3 bases; junction bases not matched to a gene: 6. CDR1 is SEHNR, CDR2 FQNEAQ, per germline (reference sequence). There are 17 residues in the CDR3. CDR3 in DNA: TGTGCCAGCAGCTTAGAGGAGGGACTAGCGGGGTTCTACGAGCAGTACTTC. Its protein is CASSLEEGLAGFYEQYF.

The V and J genes are TRBV5-1 and TRBJ2-4; 9 bases match TRBD1. The ends lost 4 bases at V and 8 bases at J; junction bases unmatched: 7. Looked up from germline, CDR1 is SGHRS and CDR2 is YFSETQ. The CDR3 totals 14 residues. The CDR3, as DNA: TGCGCCAGCAGCGCGGGGACAGGGAACTACATTCAGTACTTC. It codes for CASSAGTGNYIQYF.

The J gene is TRBJ1-2, the V gene TRBV30; unclear D gene. Trimming pared 2 bases from V and 8 bases from J, leaving 18 bases between. The CDR3 extends over 14 amino acids. Germline V gene lookup returns CDR1 GTSNPN and CDR2 SVGIG (reference sequence). Written as DNA, the CDR3 is TGTGCCTGGAGTCCTGACACCCAGAGGAAGGGCTACACCTTC. Amino acids: CAWSPDTQRKGYTF.

The rearrangement links TRBV2 to TRBJ1-4; no clear D. The V and J ends lost 7 bases and 0 bases respectively, with 15 bases between them. Per the germline V gene, CDR1 is SNHLY and CDR2 is FYNNEI. The CDR3 sequence is 16 residues long. The CDR3 spells CASKARTLATNEKLFF. The CDR3, as DNA: TGTGCCAGCAAGGCAAGGACTCTTGCAACTAATGAAAAACTGTTTTTT.

The gene calls are TRBV7-3 and TRBJ2-3; no reliable D call. Per germline, CDR1 SGHTA and CDR2 FQGTGA. V was clipped by 0 bases and J by 2 bases, with 9 bases between them. CDR3 length: 15 residues. The DNA for the CDR3 is TGTGCCAGCAGCTTAACTTGGAGATCCACAGATACGCAGTATTTT. This sequence encodes CASSLTWRSTDTQYF.

CDR3 in DNA: TGTGCCAGCAGCTTAGGGAGGGCCACTGAAGCTTTCTTT. The encoded protein is CASSLGRATEAFF. The chain carries TRBV7-9 and TRBJ1-1; no definite D call. Trimming left V 1 base short and J 4 bases short, with 7 bases between. CDR1 is SEHNR and CDR2 is FQNEAQ in the germline V gene (reference sequence). This CDR3 spans 13 amino acids.